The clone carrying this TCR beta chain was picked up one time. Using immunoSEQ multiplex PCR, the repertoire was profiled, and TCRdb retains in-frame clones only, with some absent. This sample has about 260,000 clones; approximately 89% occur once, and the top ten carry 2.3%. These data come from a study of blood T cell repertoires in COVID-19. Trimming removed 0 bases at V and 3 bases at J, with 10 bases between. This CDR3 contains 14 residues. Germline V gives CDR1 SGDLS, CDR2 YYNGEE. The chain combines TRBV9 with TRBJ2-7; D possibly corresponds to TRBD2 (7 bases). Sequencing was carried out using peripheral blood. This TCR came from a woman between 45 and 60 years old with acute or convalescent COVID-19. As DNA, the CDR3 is TGTGCCAGCAGCGTAGAAAGGGGGGGCTACGAGCAGTACTTC. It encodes CASSVERGGYEQYF.